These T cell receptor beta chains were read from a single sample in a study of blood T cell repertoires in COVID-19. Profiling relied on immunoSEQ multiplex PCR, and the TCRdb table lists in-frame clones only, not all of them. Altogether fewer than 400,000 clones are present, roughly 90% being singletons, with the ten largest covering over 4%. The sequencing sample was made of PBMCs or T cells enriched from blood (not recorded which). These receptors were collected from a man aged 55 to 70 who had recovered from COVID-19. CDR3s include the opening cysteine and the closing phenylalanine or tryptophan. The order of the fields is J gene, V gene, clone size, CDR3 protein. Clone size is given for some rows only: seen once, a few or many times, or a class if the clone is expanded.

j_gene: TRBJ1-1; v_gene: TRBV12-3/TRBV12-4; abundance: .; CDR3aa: CAIRGRDTEAFF
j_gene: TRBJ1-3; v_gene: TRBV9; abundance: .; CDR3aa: CASSAEGTHSYGNTIYF
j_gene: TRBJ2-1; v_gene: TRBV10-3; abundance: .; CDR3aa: CAMGTDNEQFF
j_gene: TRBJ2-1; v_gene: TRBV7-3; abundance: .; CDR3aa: CASSPTVAGRYNEQFF
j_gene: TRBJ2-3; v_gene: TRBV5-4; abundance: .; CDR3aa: CASSDHRDPTDTQYF
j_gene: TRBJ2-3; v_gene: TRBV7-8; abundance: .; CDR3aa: CASSLGLAGVGDTQYF
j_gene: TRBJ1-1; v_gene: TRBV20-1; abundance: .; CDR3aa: CSASGTGSWHTEAFF
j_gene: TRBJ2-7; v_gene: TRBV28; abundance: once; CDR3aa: CASSQSGTYEQYF
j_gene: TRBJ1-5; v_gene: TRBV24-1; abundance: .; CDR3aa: CATSDGGQGGQPQHF
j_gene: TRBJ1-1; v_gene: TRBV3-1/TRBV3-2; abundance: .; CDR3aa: CASSHGTGGKDTEAFF
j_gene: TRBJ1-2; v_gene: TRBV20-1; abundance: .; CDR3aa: CSASMGQGAVGYTF
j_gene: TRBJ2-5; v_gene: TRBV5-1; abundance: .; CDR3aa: CASSPGTGLQETQYF
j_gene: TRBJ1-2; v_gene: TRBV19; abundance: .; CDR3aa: CASSILGGVRGYTF
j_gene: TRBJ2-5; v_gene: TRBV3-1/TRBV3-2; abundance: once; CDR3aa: CASSRQGQETQYF
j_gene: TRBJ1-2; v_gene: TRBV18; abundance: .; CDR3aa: CASSPPTGLYGYTF
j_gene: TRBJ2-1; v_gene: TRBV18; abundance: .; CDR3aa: CASSPGTGPYNEQFF
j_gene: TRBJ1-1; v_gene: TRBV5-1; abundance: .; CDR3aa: CASSLNSFGTEAFF
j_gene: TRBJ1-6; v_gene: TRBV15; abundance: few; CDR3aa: CATSFDRGPSPLHF
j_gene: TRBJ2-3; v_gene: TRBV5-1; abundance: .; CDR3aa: CASSLTPGQGLSGDTQYF
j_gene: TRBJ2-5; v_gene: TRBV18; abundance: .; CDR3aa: CASSPQPGGGETQYF
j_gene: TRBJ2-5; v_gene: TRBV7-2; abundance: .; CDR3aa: CASSSGQVKETQYF
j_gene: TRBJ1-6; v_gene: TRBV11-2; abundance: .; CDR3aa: CASSTSGTRTNSPLHF
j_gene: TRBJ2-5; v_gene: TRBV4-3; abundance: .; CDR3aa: CASSPQASGRETQYF
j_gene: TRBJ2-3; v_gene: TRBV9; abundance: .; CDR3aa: CASSVGPRGQDTQYF
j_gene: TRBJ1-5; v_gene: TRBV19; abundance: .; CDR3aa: CASSALKNQPQHF
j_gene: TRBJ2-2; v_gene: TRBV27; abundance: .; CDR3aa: CASRFRVGELFF
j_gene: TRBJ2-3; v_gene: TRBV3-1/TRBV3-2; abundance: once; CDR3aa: CASSPGLAGLDTQYF
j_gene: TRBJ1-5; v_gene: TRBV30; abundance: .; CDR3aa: CAWSEGAVNQPQHF
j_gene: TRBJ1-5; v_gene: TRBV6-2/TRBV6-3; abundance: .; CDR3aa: CASSYSMGDQPQHF
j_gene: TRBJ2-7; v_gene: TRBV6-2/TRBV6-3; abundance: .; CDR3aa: CASSLNYEQYF
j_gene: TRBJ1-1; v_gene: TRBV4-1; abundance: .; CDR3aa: CASSQDRDYSLNTEAFF
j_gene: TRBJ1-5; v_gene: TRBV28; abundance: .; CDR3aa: CATWGHNNQPQHF
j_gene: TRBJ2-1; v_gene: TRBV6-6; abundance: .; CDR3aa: CASSGPGGPDNEQFF
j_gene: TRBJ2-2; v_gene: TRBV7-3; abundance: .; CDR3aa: CASTLGLAMTGELFF